This passage covers 7 T cell receptor beta chains from one sample sequenced in a study of identical twins (TCRdb year 2016). Libraries were built with 5' RACE. The reads were generated on an Illumina HiSeq 2000. Using fastp trimming at Q25 and MiXCR clonotype assembly, TCRdb reanalyzed the public sequencing data and kept in-frame beta chains. For every CDR3 protein sequence, its rows merge into one entry that carries the most common genes and DNA. The sample contains 550,000 to 700,000 distinct CDR3 sequences, less than 25% of them found a single time. 4.3% of the sample is held by the ten biggest clonotypes. Separately, the same data were catalogued under a study of T cells expressing NK-cell markers.

Sequenced sample: PBMCs. The source of these receptors is a woman younger than 30 in good health.

This clonotype was recorded many times. At one of its ends the junction is not consistent with the germline gene, which may arise from a read error. This chain connects TRBV6-1 to TRBJ2-1, with 14 bases aligning to TRBD2. The CDR3 is 15 amino acids. The germline V gene encodes CDR1 MNHNS and CDR2 SASEGT. CDR3 region: CASSPGTSGRGEQFF. In nucleotides, the CDR3 is TGCGCCAGCAGCCCAGGGACTAGCGGGAGAGGTGAGCAGTTCTTC.

In DNA form, the CDR3 reads TGCAGTGCAGACGGGACTACGCTGTTCTTC. Translated, it gives CSADGTTLFF. J is TRBJ2-1 and V is TRBV20-1; 7 nucleotides align to TRBD2. The V gene end was trimmed by 6 bases and the J gene end by 15 bases; junction bases not matched to a gene: 8. Germline V gene lookup returns CDR1 DFQATT and CDR2 SNEGSKA (reference sequence). This CDR3 contains 10 residues.

V and J are TRBV20-1 and TRBJ2-4, with a possible D match to TRBD1 (6 bases). Germline assignment: CDR1 DFQATT and CDR2 SNEGSKA (reference sequence). V was pared by 6 bases and J by 8 bases, with 14 bases between. The CDR3 length is 12 residues. CDR3 protein: CSAHQGQDIQYF. CDR3 DNA: TGCAGTGCGCATCAGGGGCAGGACATTCAGTACTTC.

V usage is TRBV29-1 and J usage is TRBJ2-2; the D gene is possibly TRBD1 (5 bases). This CDR3 spans 14 amino acids. V dropped 6 bases and J dropped 6 bases, with 17 bases sitting between them. The germline V gene encodes CDR1 SQVTM and CDR2 ANQGSEA. The CDR3 region has the DNA TGCAGCGTCCTCCACTGGGGCTCCGCCGGGGAGCTGTTTTTT. It encodes CSVLHWGSAGELFF.

The V gene is TRBV3-1, the J gene TRBJ2-1, with D possibly TRBD2 on 5 matching bases. CDR1 and CDR2 from the germline V gene are LGHDT and YNNKEL (reference sequence). Trimming removed 4 bases from V and 4 bases from J, with 14 bases in between. CDR3 length: 15 residues. CDR3 region: CASSPLGGRYNEQFF. The CDR3 DNA reads TGTGCCAGCAGCCCTCTTGGCGGGCGGTACAATGAGCAGTTCTTC.

This clonotype was detected ten times or more. V is TRBV7-9 and J is TRBJ1-1; D uncertain. The ends were cut back, 1 base at V and 4 bases at J, with 13 bases in the middle. Germline-derived CDR1 and CDR2 are SEHNR and FQNEAQ (reference sequence). This CDR3 has 15 residues. The CDR3 reads CASSLGFPGVTEAFF. DNA for the CDR3: TGTGCCAGCAGCTTAGGGTTTCCGGGAGTCACTGAAGCTTTCTTT.

The V and J genes are TRBV20-1 and TRBJ2-1; 13 bases are shared with TRBD2. In germline, CDR1 is DFQATT, CDR2 SNEGSKA (reference sequence). CDR3 size: 17 residues. Losses at the gene ends were 1 base for V and 4 bases for J; bases not matched to a gene: 7. DNA of the CDR3: TGCAGTGCTAGAGTCGGGACTAGCGGGGAAGGATACAATGAGCAGTTCTTC. Translated, it gives CSARVGTSGEGYNEQFF.